This TCR beta chain was captured in a study of T cell changes during pregnancy in multiple sclerosis. Looked up from germline, CDR1 is LNHNV and CDR2 is YYDKDF (reference sequence). The CDR3 length is 15 residues. The junction had 8 bases not matched to a gene; V was cut back by 6 bases and J by 5 bases. Measured with immunoSEQ multiplex PCR; TCRdb has only the in-frame clones, and not every one. The table lists 70,000 to 95,000 clones, around 94% of them singletons. This TCR came from a female donor in good health, enrolled as a control in a pregnancy study. The sample was peripheral blood, taken in the second trimester of pregnancy. This chain links TRBV15 with TRBJ2-2, with 8 bases aligning to TRBD1. The CDR3, as DNA: TGTGCCACCAGGGACGACAGGGGAGAAACCGGGGAGCTGTTTTTT. Translated: CATRDDRGETGELFF.